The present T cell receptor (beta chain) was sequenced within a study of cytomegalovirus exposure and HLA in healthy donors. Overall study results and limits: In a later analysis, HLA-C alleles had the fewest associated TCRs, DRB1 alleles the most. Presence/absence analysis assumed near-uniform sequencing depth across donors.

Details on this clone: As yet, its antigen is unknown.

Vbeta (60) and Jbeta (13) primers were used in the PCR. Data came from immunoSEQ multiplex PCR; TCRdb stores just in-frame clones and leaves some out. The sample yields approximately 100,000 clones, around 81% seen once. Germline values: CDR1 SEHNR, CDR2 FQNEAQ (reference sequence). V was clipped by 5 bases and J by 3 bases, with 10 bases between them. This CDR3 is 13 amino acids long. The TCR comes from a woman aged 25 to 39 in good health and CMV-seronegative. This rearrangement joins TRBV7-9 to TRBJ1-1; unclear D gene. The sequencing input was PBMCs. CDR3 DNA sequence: TGTGCCAGCAGCCCTGGGCCATACACTGAAGCTTTCTTT. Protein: CASSPGPYTEAFF.